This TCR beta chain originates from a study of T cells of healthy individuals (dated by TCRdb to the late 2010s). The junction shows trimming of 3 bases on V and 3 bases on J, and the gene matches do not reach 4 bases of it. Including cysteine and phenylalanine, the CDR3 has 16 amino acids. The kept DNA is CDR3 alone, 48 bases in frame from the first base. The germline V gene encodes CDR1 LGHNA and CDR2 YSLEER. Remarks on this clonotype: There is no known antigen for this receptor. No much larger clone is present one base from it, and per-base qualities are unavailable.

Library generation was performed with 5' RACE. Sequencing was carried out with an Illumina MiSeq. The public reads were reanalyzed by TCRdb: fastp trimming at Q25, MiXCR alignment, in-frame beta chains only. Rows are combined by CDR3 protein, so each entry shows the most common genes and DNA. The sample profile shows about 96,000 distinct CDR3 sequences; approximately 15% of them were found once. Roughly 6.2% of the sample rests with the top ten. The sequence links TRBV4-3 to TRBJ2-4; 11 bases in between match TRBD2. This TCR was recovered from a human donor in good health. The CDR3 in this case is CASSHNLAGGKNIQYF. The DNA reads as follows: TGCGCCAGCAGCCACAACCTAGCGGGGGGCAAAAACATTCAGTACTTC.